This T cell receptor (beta chain) was retrieved from a study of CD8+ T cells in alopecia areata. The CDR3 has 12 residues. CDR1 is SEHNR and CDR2 is FQNEAQ in the germline V gene (reference sequence). Trimming shortened V by 4 bases and J by 11 bases, and 14 bases separated the two germline ends. Sample treatment: oral pan-JAK inhibitor, 5-10 mg twice daily. Alopecia areata patients provided lesional scalp punch biopsies and peripheral blood. Reverse transcribed after extraction, RNA yielded cDNA as the sequencing template. Profiled with immunoSEQ multiplex PCR; TCRdb holds only in-frame clones, not every one. The sample includes 150,000 to 200,000 clones, more than 55% of them seen just once.

The sample in question was CD4+ T cells sorted from blood, obtained at week 49, from a patient treated with tofacitinib. This rearrangement joins TRBV7-9 to TRBJ1-1; D remains unclear. The sequence came from a human donor with alopecia areata. The CDR3, as DNA: TGTGCCAGCAGCTCTTCGTGGTGGGTTGCTTTCTTT. Protein product: CASSSSWWVAFF.